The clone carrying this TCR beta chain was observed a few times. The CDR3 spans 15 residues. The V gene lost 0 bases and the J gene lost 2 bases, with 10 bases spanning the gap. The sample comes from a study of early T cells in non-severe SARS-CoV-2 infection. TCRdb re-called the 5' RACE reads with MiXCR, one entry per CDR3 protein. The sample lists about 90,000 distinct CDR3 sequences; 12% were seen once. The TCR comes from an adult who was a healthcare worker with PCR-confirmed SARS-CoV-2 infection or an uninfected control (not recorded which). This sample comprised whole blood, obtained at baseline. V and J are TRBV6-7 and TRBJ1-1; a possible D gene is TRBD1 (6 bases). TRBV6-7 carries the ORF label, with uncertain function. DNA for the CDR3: TGTGCCAGCAGTTACTCTGGACAGATTAACACTGAAGCTTTCTTT. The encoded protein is CASSYSGQINTEAFF.